This TCR beta chain derives from a study of T cell responses to AZD1222 COVID-19 vaccine. Study in general: Researchers grouped second doses given at about 4 or about 12 weeks into one pool.

CDR1 SGDLS and CDR2 YYNGEE come from the germline V gene. Trimming cost V 5 bases and J 7 bases, with 11 bases left between them. The CDR3 sequence is 12 residues long. Sequencing used immunoSEQ multiplex PCR; TCRdb keeps in-frame clones, though not all of them. The data show some 170,000 clones, with over 85% seen just once and 2.6% held by the top ten. Sample: peripheral blood, taken on day 0 of AZD1222 vaccination. The rearrangement uses TRBV9 and TRBJ2-3; D perhaps matches TRBD1 (6 bases). This TCR derives from an adult in good health. CDR3 bases: TGTGCCAGCAGTGCAAGGGGGAATACGCAGTATTTT. Encoded protein: CASSARGNTQYF.